The TCR beta chain under discussion was sequenced for a study of glioma-infiltrating T cells. This clonotype was found a few times. The antigen is not known. At one of its ends the junction is not consistent with the germline gene, which may arise from a read error. Using RNA template, CDR3s of TCR alpha and beta were amplified with iRepertoire arm-PCR. In TCRdb, the multiplex PCR reads were re-called with MiXCR into one record per CDR3 protein. The sample includes 150,000 to 200,000 distinct CDR3 sequences, over 30% of them seen just once. The CDR3 contains 15 residues. CDR1 and CDR2 from the germline V gene are WSHSY and SAAADI. General observations from the study: Very few CDR3 sequences were shared between tissue and blood.

V is TRBV10-2 and J is TRBJ1-5; TRBD1 might be the D (5 bases). Sequencing was done on a sample of glioma tissue, nonneoplastic brain tissue, or PBMCs (not recorded which). The TCR originated in a human donor with low-grade glioma or glioblastoma, undergoing nonglioma brain surgery, or in good health (not recorded which). The CDR3 loop is CASRTGDSNNKPQHF. The CDR3 DNA reads as TGCGCCAGCAGGACCGGCGACAGCAACAATAAGCCCCAGCATTTT.